This T cell receptor (beta chain) was recorded in a study of blood T cell repertoires in COVID-19. Turning to the study itself: Acute-phase and convalescent COVID-19 samples originated in the United States, Italy and Spain. PBMCs, B-cell-depleted T cells, or T cells provided the cDNA or gDNA that made up the material.

Original methodology: Amplification from reference gene primers served as the basis for estimated nucleated cell counts. The assay was immunoSEQ multiplex PCR, and TCRdb's table has in-frame clones only and misses some. The DNA gave D and trimming, while V, J and clone size come from that table. The sample includes 450,000 or so clones, roughly 87% of them seen just once. Seattle enrolled patients during active infection and tracked them longitudinally. This CDR3 region has 13 residues. Germline CDR1 and CDR2: LNHDA and SQIVND (reference sequence). Trimming took 6 bases from V and 2 from J, leaving 11 bases between them.

The sequenced sample consisted of peripheral blood. The rearrangement uses TRBV19 and TRBJ2-7, with D possibly TRBD2 on 5 matching bases. The source of this sequence is a man aged 18 to 30 with COVID-19, enrolled during active disease. The CDR3 DNA sequence: TGTGCCAGTAGCATCTCTAGCCCCTACGAGCAGTACTTC. Amino acid sequence: CASSISSPYEQYF.